The clone carrying this TCR beta chain has ten or more counts. The study excluded patients with uncontrolled infection, other autoimmune disease, pregnancy or lactation. This entry belongs to a study of T cells in Graves' hyperthyroidism and ophthalmopathy. The CDR3 regions of TCR beta were amplified from RNA transcripts. TCR CDR3 regions were first amplified by RT-PCR with HTBI primers. TCRdb ran MiXCR on the multiplex PCR reads and lists one entry per CDR3 protein. The repertoire has approximately 590,000 distinct CDR3 sequences, approximately 15% of them found once; the top ten carry around 7.8%. V was cut by 3 bases and J by 2 bases, with 14 bases left in between. The CDR3 sequence is 15 residues long.

The sample was blood. This chain uses TRBV12-3 or TRBV12-4 with TRBJ2-7, with D tentatively TRBD2 (6 bases). The clonotype was recovered from a woman in her twenties or thirties with Graves' hyperthyroidism. The CDR3 spells CASSLGAGAAYEQYF. CDR3 nucleotide sequence: TGTGCCAGCAGTTTGGGAGCGGGTGCAGCCTACGAGCAGTACTTC.